This TCR beta chain comes out of a study of cytomegalovirus exposure and HLA in healthy donors. Study overall: The roughly 120 validation repertoires matched the 666 first-cohort repertoires in platform, a later analysis reported.

The germline gives CDR1 MDHEN, CDR2 SYDVKM. With 6 bases removed from V and 6 bases from J, the gap between germline ends came to 18 bases. The CDR3 runs 15 residues. Clones were read by immunoSEQ multiplex PCR, and TCRdb kept only the in-frame ones, dropping some. This sample has some 170,000 clones, with 86% found just once. This clone was seen once. The chain uses TRBV28 and TRBJ2-1; D is unclear. The source is a man aged 25 to 40 in good health and CMV-seropositive. Sequencing input: PBMCs. CDR3 sequence reads: CASSLHRAGTNEQFF. The CDR3, as DNA: TGTGCCAGCAGCCTGCACCGTGCAGGAACCAATGAGCAGTTCTTC.